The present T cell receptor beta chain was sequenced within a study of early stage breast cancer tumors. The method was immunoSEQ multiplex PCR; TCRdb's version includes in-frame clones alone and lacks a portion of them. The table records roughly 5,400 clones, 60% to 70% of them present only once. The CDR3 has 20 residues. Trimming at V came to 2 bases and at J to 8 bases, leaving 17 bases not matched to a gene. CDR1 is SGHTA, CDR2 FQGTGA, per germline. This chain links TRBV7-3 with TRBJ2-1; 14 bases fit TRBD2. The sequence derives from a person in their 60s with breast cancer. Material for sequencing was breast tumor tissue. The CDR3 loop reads CASSLVGLAGGLGGLDEQFF. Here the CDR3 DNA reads TGTGCCAGCAGCTTAGTAGGACTAGCGGGAGGTCTGGGAGGTTTGGATGAGCAGTTCTTC.